These T cell receptor beta chains were read from a single sample in a study of cytomegalovirus exposure and HLA in healthy donors. Method: immunoSEQ multiplex PCR; TCRdb's copy keeps in-frame clones and lacks some. The data contain roughly 60,000 clones, 91% of them singletons. Sequenced: PBMCs. Receptors were obtained from a woman in her 30s in good health and CMV-seronegative. Each CDR3 is given with its conserved first and last residue. The D gene is left open where the match is weak. Clone size is stated in some rows and not others, as once, few, many or a class when expanded.

TRBJ2-1,NA,once,TRBV10-1,CASSQDYSYNEQFF,TGCGCCAGCAGTCAGGACTATTCCTACAATGAGCAGTTCTTC
TRBJ1-5,TRBD1,NA,TRBV19,CASASGTGGGQPQHF,TGTGCCAGTGCCTCCGGGACAGGGGGCGGTCAGCCCCAGCATTTT
TRBJ2-5,TRBD2,NA,TRBV4-1,CASSQVAGGAQETQYF,TGCGCCAGCAGCCAAGTAGCGGGAGGTGCCCAAGAGACCCAGTACTTC
TRBJ2-7,NA,NA,TRBV30,CACEGDLGYEQYF,TGTGCCTGTGAGGGGGACCTCGGCTACGAGCAGTACTTC
TRBJ1-3,NA,NA,TRBV6-1,CASSPPGSSGNTIYF,TGTGCCAGCAGTCCCCCCGGGAGCTCTGGAAACACCATATATTTT
TRBJ2-2,NA,NA,TRBV25-1,CASSELPGELFF,TGTGCCAGCAGTGAACTTCCCGGGGAGCTGTTTTTT
TRBJ1-2,NA,NA,TRBV20-1,CSARSVYGYTF,TGCAGTGCTAGGTCTGTCTATGGCTACACCTTC
TRBJ2-2,TRBD2,NA,TRBV4-3,CASSQDLQGGRAPNTGELFF,TGCGCCAGCAGCCAAGATCTGCAGGGCGGGAGGGCCCCAAACACCGGGGAGCTGTTTTTT
TRBJ2-3,NA,NA,TRBV11-2,CASSLLGGNTDTQYF,TGTGCCAGCAGCTTATTAGGGGGTAACACAGATACGCAGTATTTT
TRBJ2-1,TRBD2,NA,TRBV5-1,CASSFRLAGTRSGNNEQFF,TGCGCCAGCAGCTTCCGACTAGCGGGCACCAGATCCGGGAACAATGAGCAGTTCTTC
TRBJ2-7,NA,NA,TRBV18,CASSPIDFLYEQYF,TGTGCCAGCTCACCGATAGACTTTCTATACGAGCAGTACTTC
TRBJ2-1,NA,NA,TRBV5-4,CASSSGGSSYNEQFF,TGTGCCAGCAGCTCGGGTGGAAGCTCCTACAATGAGCAGTTCTTC
TRBJ1-3,NA,NA,TRBV11-3,CASSPTYGNTIYF,TGTGCCAGCAGCCCGACTTACGGAAACACCATATATTTT
TRBJ2-7,TRBD2,few,TRBV6-1,CASSASGGYEQYF,TGTGCCAGCAGTGCCTCGGGGGGCTACGAGCAGTACTTC
TRBJ1-2,NA,once,TRBV4-1,CASSQPSGNYGYTF,TGCGCCAGCAGCCAACCCTCAGGGAACTATGGCTACACCTTC
TRBJ2-1,NA,NA,TRBV7-2,CASSLETGFSYNEQFF,TGTGCCAGCAGCTTAGAGACGGGATTTTCCTACAATGAGCAGTTCTTC
TRBJ2-2,NA,NA,TRBV5-1,CASRSSTGNTGELFF,TGCGCCAGCAGATCCTCGACAGGGAACACCGGGGAGCTGTTTTTT
TRBJ2-7,NA,medium-sized,TRBV6-1,CASSGGESNEQYF,TGTGCCAGCAGTGGGGGAGAGTCGAACGAGCAGTACTTC
TRBJ1-2,TRBD1,NA,TRBV11-2,CASKGAYGYTF,TGTGCCAGCAAGGGGGCCTATGGCTACACCTTC
TRBJ1-2,NA,few,TRBV28,CASSFAGSRNYGYTF,TGTGCCAGCAGTTTCGCCGGGAGCCGGAACTATGGCTACACCTTC
TRBJ2-3,TRBD2,NA,TRBV5-4,CASSSGGTSTDTQYF,TGTGCCAGCAGCTCCGGGGGGACTAGCACAGATACGCAGTATTTT
TRBJ2-4,NA,NA,TRBV16,CASSRKPTGAKNIQYF,TGTGCCAGCAGCCGCAAGCCTACGGGGGCCAAAAACATTCAGTACTTC
TRBJ1-5,NA,NA,TRBV25-1,CASSDRGKQPQHF,TGTGCCAGCAGTGACAGGGGTAAACAGCCCCAGCATTTT
TRBJ1-1,NA,NA,TRBV4-1,CASSQIERSLTEAFF,TGCGCCAGCAGCCAGATCGAGAGAAGCCTCACTGAAGCTTTCTTT
TRBJ2-7,TRBD2,few,TRBV27,CATQAGGSYEQYF,TGTGCCACCCAAGCGGGAGGGTCGTACGAGCAGTACTTC
TRBJ2-1,NA,NA,TRBV15,CATSRDRGANNEQFF,TGTGCCACCAGCAGAGACAGGGGGGCTAACAATGAGCAGTTCTTC
TRBJ2-1,TRBD1,NA,TRBV11-3,CASSVGQGASYEQFF,TGTGCCAGCAGCGTCGGACAGGGGGCGAGTTATGAGCAGTTCTTC
TRBJ2-7,TRBD1,few,TRBV18,CASSPPGQGTLAEQYF,TGTGCCAGCTCACCTCCGGGACAGGGAACTTTAGCCGAGCAGTACTTC
TRBJ2-1,NA,NA,TRBV7-2,CASSSFTVDEQFF,TGTGCCAGCAGCTCATTTACGGTGGATGAGCAGTTCTTC
TRBJ2-1,NA,NA,TRBV9,CASSVGQGSGNEQFF,TGTGCCAGCAGCGTAGGGCAGGGCTCAGGAAATGAGCAGTTCTTC
TRBJ2-1,NA,once,TRBV10-1,CASSESQGYYNEQFF,TGCGCCAGCAGTGAGTCCCAGGGGTACTACAATGAGCAGTTCTTC
TRBJ2-4,TRBD2,NA,TRBV19,CARAGGDQYF,TGTGCCAGGGCCGGGGGGGATCAGTACTTC
TRBJ2-5,TRBD1,NA,TRBV5-1,CASTRTGTAERLTQYF,TGCGCCAGCACCCGGACCGGGACAGCAGAAAGATTGACCCAGTACTTC
TRBJ1-2,TRBD1,few,TRBV5-4,CASSGDRESGYTF,TGTGCCAGCAGCGGGGACAGGGAAAGTGGCTACACCTTC
TRBJ2-7,NA,NA,TRBV15,CATRPPGGSEQYF,TGTGCCACCAGGCCCCCGGGCGGGTCAGAGCAGTACTTC
TRBJ1-3,NA,NA,TRBV6-5,CASRTAGGNTIYF,TGTGCCAGCAGGACAGCCGGGGGAAACACCATATATTTT
TRBJ1-2,NA,NA,TRBV14,CASSQEPGTAYGYTF,TGTGCCAGCAGCCAAGAACCCGGAACAGCATATGGCTACACCTTC
TRBJ2-5,TRBD1,NA,TRBV11-2,CASSVGDRQETQYF,TGTGCCAGCAGCGTAGGGGACAGACAAGAGACCCAGTACTTC
TRBJ2-1,NA,NA,TRBV27,CASSLGGTYNEQFF,TGTGCCAGCAGCCTTGGAGGGACCTACAATGAGCAGTTCTTC
TRBJ2-2,TRBD2,once,TRBV2,CASSEGLAGPGELFF,TGTGCCAGCAGTGAGGGACTAGCGGGTCCCGGGGAGCTGTTTTTT
TRBJ2-7,NA,once,TRBV28,CASSLFHGRLTYEQYF,TGTGCCAGCAGTTTATTTCACGGGAGACTGACCTACGAGCAGTACTTC
TRBJ1-2,NA,NA,TRBV28,CASSLIDNYGYTF,TGTGCCAGCAGTTTAATAGATAACTATGGCTACACCTTC
TRBJ2-5,TRBD1,once,TRBV7-9,CASSRIRQGKETQYF,TGTGCCAGCAGCCGTATCAGACAGGGGAAAGAGACCCAGTACTTC
TRBJ2-1,TRBD2,NA,TRBV4-1,CASSQNLAGAYNEQFF,TGCGCCAGCAGCCAGAATCTAGCGGGTGCTTACAATGAGCAGTTCTTC
TRBJ2-1,TRBD2,NA,TRBV6-5,CASSYSVAGDEQFF,TGTGCCAGCAGTTACTCGGTGGCGGGAGATGAGCAGTTCTTC
TRBJ2-2,NA,NA,TRBV7-3,CASSFSSTGTGELFF,TGTGCCAGCAGCTTTTCGTCGACTGGCACCGGGGAGCTGTTTTTT
TRBJ1-1,NA,NA,TRBV11-1,CASSLVQGGTEAFF,TGTGCCAGCAGCTTAGTGCAGGGAGGCACTGAAGCTTTCTTT
TRBJ2-5,TRBD2,once,TRBV6-6,CASSRDLAGETQYF,TGTGCCAGCAGTCGGGACTTAGCGGGGGAGACCCAGTACTTC
TRBJ1-5,NA,once,TRBV2,CASERTFLGGNQPQHF,TGTGCCAGCGAACGGACGTTTCTCGGGGGTAATCAGCCCCAGCATTTT
TRBJ2-7,TRBD2,NA,TRBV28,CASSAPLISGRAPTYEQYF,TGTGCCAGCAGTGCACCCCTGATTAGCGGGAGGGCGCCGACCTACGAGCAGTACTTC
TRBJ1-2,NA,NA,TRBV11-2,CASSLDRWAVLDGYTF,TGTGCCAGCAGCTTAGATAGGTGGGCAGTACTCGATGGCTACACCTTC
TRBJ2-1,NA,few,TRBV6-5,CASSPSEEYNEQFF,TGTGCCAGCTCCCCTAGCGAGGAGTACAATGAGCAGTTCTTC
TRBJ2-1,NA,NA,TRBV29-1,CSVSREPPYNEQFF,TGCAGCGTGTCCAGGGAACCGCCTTACAATGAGCAGTTCTTC
TRBJ2-3,NA,NA,TRBV9,CASSVAYSDTQYF,TGTGCCAGCAGCGTAGCATACTCAGATACGCAGTATTTT
TRBJ1-1,TRBD1,NA,TRBV11-2,CASSLYRGSVTEAFF,TGTGCCAGCAGCTTATACAGGGGGTCGGTCACTGAAGCTTTCTTT
TRBJ1-1,NA,NA,TRBV2,CASRDTGLAFF,TGTGCCAGCAGGGATACAGGGTTAGCTTTCTTT
TRBJ2-6,TRBD2,NA,TRBV19,CASSIWEGVSGANVLTF,TGTGCCAGTAGTATATGGGAGGGAGTCTCTGGGGCCAACGTCCTGACTTTC
TRBJ1-2,NA,few,TRBV10-3,CAISDEAGYTF,TGTGCCATCAGTGACGAGGCTGGCTACACCTTC